This TCR beta chain was identified in a study of cytomegalovirus exposure and HLA in healthy donors. Study-wide background: There were 100 million to 130 million unique TCR beta sequences, drawn from approximately 190 million T cells, in an earlier analysis.

Study-wide results and limits: The study had only CMV serostatus as immune exposure information.

Concerning this clone itself: Its specificity is not known.

The PCR contained 60 Vbeta and 13 Jbeta primers. The method was immunoSEQ multiplex PCR; TCRdb's version includes in-frame clones alone and lacks a portion of them. The sample's table shows some 96,000 clones. The sequenced material came from PBMCs. This sequence originates from a woman aged 25 to 39 in good health and CMV-seronegative.

The CDR3 DNA is TGTGCCAGCAGCTTAAAGTGGGCGCCGGACTATGGCTACACCTTC. Protein product: CASSLKWAPDYGYTF. The V and J genes are TRBV7-8 and TRBJ1-2, with D unclear. V lost 2 bases, J lost 3 bases, and 13 bases lay in between. The germline CDR1 and CDR2 sequences are SGHVS and FQNEAQ. CDR3 length equals 15 residues.